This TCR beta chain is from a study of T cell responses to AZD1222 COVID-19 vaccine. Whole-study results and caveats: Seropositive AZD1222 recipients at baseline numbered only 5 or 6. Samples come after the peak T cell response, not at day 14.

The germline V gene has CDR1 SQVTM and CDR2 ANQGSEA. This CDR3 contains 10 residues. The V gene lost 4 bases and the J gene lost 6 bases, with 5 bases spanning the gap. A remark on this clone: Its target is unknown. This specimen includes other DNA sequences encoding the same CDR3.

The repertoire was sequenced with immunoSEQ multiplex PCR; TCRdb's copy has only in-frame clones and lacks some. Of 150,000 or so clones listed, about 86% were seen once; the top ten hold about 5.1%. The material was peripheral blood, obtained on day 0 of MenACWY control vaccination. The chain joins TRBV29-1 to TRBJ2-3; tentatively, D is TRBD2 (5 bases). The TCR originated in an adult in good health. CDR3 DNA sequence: TGCAGCGTTGGAGGGGATACGCAGTATTTT. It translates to CSVGGDTQYF.